The T cell receptor (beta chain) described here comes from a study of shared clonotypes between healthy human individuals. Clones were read by immunoSEQ multiplex PCR, and TCRdb kept only the in-frame ones, dropping some. The sample lists under 600,000 clones, 95% to 96% occurring once. Germline CDR1 LGHNA, CDR2 YNFKEQ. The CDR3 extends over 13 amino acids. V dropped 5 bases and J dropped 3 bases, with 10 bases sitting between them. The TCR was taken from a woman aged 30 to 39 in good health. Sample: naive CD4+ T cells sorted from blood. Sample subset: CD45RA+ positively selected. The chain employs TRBV4-2 and TRBJ1-1, with D perhaps TRBD1 (5 bases). This CDR3 reads CASSLAGDTEAFF. The CDR3 nucleotides are TGTGCCAGCAGCTTGGCGGGGGACACTGAAGCTTTCTTT.